This TCR beta chain comes out of a study of CD8 T cells in Susac syndrome. V shed 2 bases, J shed 6 bases, and the junction held 12 bases outside the gene matches. The CDR3 consists of 17 residues. TCR beta sequencing covered blood CD8+ and CD4+ T cells. Both CD4+ and CD8+ T cells were negatively isolated, and TEMRA cells underwent FACS enrichment. A quantity of roughly 0.5 to 1 ug RNA underwent reverse transcription using random hexamers. With immunoSEQ multiplex PCR, TCR beta CDR3 was amplified across 54 Vbeta and 13 Jbeta. One entry per CDR3 protein, called by TCRdb with MiXCR from the immunoSEQ multiplex PCR reads. In the table there are about 110,000 distinct CDR3 sequences, roughly 95% of which are singletons.

Input material: CD4+ T cells from PBMCs. The rearrangement links TRBV12-3 or TRBV12-4 to TRBJ2-1; 8 nucleotides line up with TRBD1. This receptor was obtained from a human donor in good health. CDR3 residues: CASSLQGAVMASNEQFF. CDR3 in DNA: TGTGCCAGCAGTTTACAGGGGGCGGTGATGGCCAGCAATGAGCAGTTCTTC.